The clone carrying this T cell receptor (beta chain) turned up a few times. Its antigen is not known. These data come from a study of blood T cells in healthy people across ages. General study results and limits: Whereas aged donors had fewer naive CD4+ cells, long-lived donors had more of them and higher diversity.

The CDR3 length is 14 residues. V was clipped by 3 bases and J by 3 bases, with 9 bases between them. Looked up from germline, CDR1 is MNHEY and CDR2 is SMNVEV (reference sequence). Using a J-beta primer mix together with a sample-barcoded 5' primer, a second PCR was run for about 7 to 12 cycles. TCRdb redid the calling of the 5' RACE reads with MiXCR, one entry per CDR3 protein. This sample carries about 1.7 million distinct CDR3 sequences, approximately 28% of them seen once, and the ten largest clones take roughly 8%. Healthy individuals of Caucasian origin from Russia, aged about 6 to 100, served as donors.

Sequencing was carried out using blood. The chain links TRBV27 to TRBJ1-5, with D unresolved. This TCR came from a woman younger than 45 in good health. CDR3 in amino acids: CASSLSGFNQPQHF. The CDR3, as DNA: TGTGCCAGCAGTTTGTCAGGATTCAATCAGCCCCAGCATTTT.